Listed below are T cell receptor beta chains from one sample, sequenced in a study of blood T cell repertoires in COVID-19. The method was immunoSEQ multiplex PCR; TCRdb's version includes in-frame clones alone and lacks a portion of them. The profile shows 250,000 or so clones, around 84% of them singletons. Sequencing used peripheral blood. Every receptor here comes from a woman younger than 30 with acute or convalescent COVID-19. The CDR3 runs from the conserved cysteine through the conserved F or W. Each record gives: V gene, J gene, D gene, clone size, CDR3 protein, CDR3 DNA. A D gene is named only where the DNA matches it firmly. Only part of the rows carry a size: once, few, many, or a class if the clone is expanded.

TRBV6-2/TRBV6-3	TRBJ1-2	TRBD1	few	CASSYAGTGGHYGYTF	TGTGCCAGCAGTTACGCCGGGACAGGTGGTCACTATGGCTACACCTTC
TRBV4-1	TRBJ1-5	.	.	CASSQEMRQPQHF	TGCGCCAGCAGCCAAGAAATGCGACAGCCCCAGCATTTT
TRBV30	TRBJ2-7	.	.	CAWTPQGDEQYF	TGTGCCTGGACCCCTCAGGGTGACGAGCAGTACTTC
TRBV4-3	TRBJ2-7	TRBD2	.	CASSQGLAGSYEQYF	TGCGCCAGCAGCCAAGGACTAGCGGGAAGCTACGAGCAGTACTTC
TRBV5-8	TRBJ2-2	.	once	CASSLEAGTNTGELFF	TGTGCCAGCAGCTTGGAGGCGGGAACTAACACCGGGGAGCTGTTTTTT
TRBV20-1	TRBJ1-2	TRBD1	.	CSASQFSWWQGVRGYTF	TGCAGTGCTAGTCAGTTCTCATGGTGGCAGGGGGTGCGGGGCTACACCTTC
TRBV24-1	TRBJ1-6	TRBD1	.	CATSEPRTGEGSPLHF	TGTGCCACCAGTGAGCCTAGGACAGGGGAAGGTTCACCCCTCCACTTT
TRBV2	TRBJ1-2	TRBD1	.	CASRLGQPYGYTF	TGTGCCAGCAGACTGGGACAGCCTTATGGCTACACCTTC
TRBV5-1	TRBJ1-2	.	.	CASSLAQGPYGYTF	TGCGCCAGCAGCTTGGCCCAGGGCCCCTATGGCTACACCTTC
TRBV7-9	TRBJ2-7	.	.	CASSLGGGYSYEQYF	TGTGCCAGCAGCTTAGGTGGCGGGTACTCCTACGAGCAGTACTTC
TRBV5-1	TRBJ2-1	.	.	CASSPGGSTEQFF	TGCGCCAGCAGCCCGGGGGGCAGTACGGAGCAGTTCTTC
TRBV19	TRBJ1-1	TRBD1	.	CASRSQGAGMNTEAFF	TGTGCCAGTAGATCACAGGGGGCCGGAATGAACACTGAAGCTTTCTTT
TRBV3-1/TRBV3-2	TRBJ1-2	.	.	CASGAGYGYTF	TGTGCCAGCGGGGCAGGGTATGGCTACACCTTC
TRBV25-1	TRBJ1-1	.	.	CASSEFPQGMNTEAFF	TGTGCCAGCAGTGAATTCCCCCAGGGTATGAACACTGAAGCTTTCTTT
TRBV6-2/TRBV6-3	TRBJ1-5	TRBD1	once	CASSRQGINQPQHF	TGTGCCAGCAGTAGACAGGGGATCAATCAGCCCCAGCATTTT
TRBV6-1	TRBJ1-2	TRBD1	.	CASSERGHKLFYGYTF	TGTGCCAGCAGTGAAAGGGGGCACAAACTTTTCTATGGCTACACCTTC